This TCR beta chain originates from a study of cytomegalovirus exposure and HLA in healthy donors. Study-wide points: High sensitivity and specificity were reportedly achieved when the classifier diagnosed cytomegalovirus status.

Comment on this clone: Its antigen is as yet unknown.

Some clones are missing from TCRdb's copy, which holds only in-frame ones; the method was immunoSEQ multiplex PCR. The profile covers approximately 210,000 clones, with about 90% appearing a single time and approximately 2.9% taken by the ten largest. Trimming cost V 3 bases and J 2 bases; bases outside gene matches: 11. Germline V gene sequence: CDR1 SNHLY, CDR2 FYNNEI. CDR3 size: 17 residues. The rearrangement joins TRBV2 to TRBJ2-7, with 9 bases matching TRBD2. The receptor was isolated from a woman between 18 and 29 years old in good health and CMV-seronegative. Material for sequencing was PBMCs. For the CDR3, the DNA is TGTGCCAGCAGTGACCACAGACTAGCGGCACAAACCTACGAGCAGTACTTC. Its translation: CASSDHRLAAQTYEQYF. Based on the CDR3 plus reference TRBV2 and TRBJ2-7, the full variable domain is EPEVTQTPSHQVTQMGQEVILRCVPISNHLYFYWYRQILGQKVEFLVSFYNNEISEKSEIFDDQFSVERPDGSNFTLKIRSTKLEDSAMYFCASSDHRLAAQTYEQYFGPGTRLTVT.